The 5 T cell receptor beta chains reported below all come from one sample, sequenced in a study of response to subunit inactivated influenza vaccine. TCRdb reprocessed the RT-PCR reads with MiXCR, giving one entry per CDR3 protein. The sample consists of some 520,000 distinct CDR3 sequences, approximately 16% of them appearing once. The sample consisted of CD4+ T cells sorted from PBMCs, taken roughly 24 months after vaccination. The receptors were sampled from a man aged 50-75 years who received an inactivated influenza vaccine.

The V and J genes are TRBV2 and TRBJ1-2; 8 bases agree with TRBD1. CDR1 and CDR2 from the germline V gene are SNHLY and FYNNEI. Losses at the gene ends were 4 bases for V and 8 bases for J; bases not matched to a gene: 6. The CDR3 runs 13 residues. The CDR3 region is CASSGDRTGGYTF. For the CDR3, the DNA is TGTGCCAGCAGTGGGGACAGGACAGGGGGCTACACCTTC.

This chain uses TRBV6-1 with TRBJ1-1; no clear D gene. V shed 7 bases and J shed 3 bases, with 15 bases lying between them. The CDR3 has 14 residues. CDR1 is MNHNS, CDR2 SASEGT, per germline. CDR3 sequence (DNA): TGTGCCAGCACGGGTCGGCGCGGGGACACTGAAGCTTTCTTT. Translating gives CASTGRRGDTEAFF.

The chain has TRBV6-2 or TRBV6-3 and TRBJ2-2; D perhaps matches TRBD2 (6 bases). Trimming removed 4 bases from V and 6 bases from J, with 12 bases in between. Germline CDR1 is MNHEY and CDR2 is SVGEGT. This CDR3 contains 14 residues. The CDR3 sequence: CASSSPGRPGELFF. The CDR3 coding sequence is TGTGCCAGCAGTTCTCCTGGGAGGCCCGGGGAGCTGTTTTTT.

This clonotype turned up a few times. The CDR3 spells CAIRDSGPENEQFF. CDR3 DNA: TGTGCCATCAGGGACAGCGGTCCTGAGAATGAGCAGTTCTTC. The genes are TRBV10-3 and TRBJ2-1, with D perhaps matching TRBD1 (6 bases). V was clipped by 6 bases and J by 7 bases, with 16 bases between them. The germline CDR1 and CDR2 sequences are ENHRY and SYGVKD. This CDR3 has 14 residues.

Only a few counts were recorded for this clonotype. The CDR3 is CASSPPLGSGSGEQFF. The CDR3 DNA sequence: TGTGCCAGCAGCCCGCCCCTCGGTAGCGGGAGTGGGGAGCAGTTCTTC. V gene TRBV12-3 or TRBV12-4 combines with J gene TRBJ2-1; 9 nucleotides match TRBD2. The CDR3 totals 16 residues. V was pared by 6 bases and J by 10 bases, with 16 bases of the junction left unmatched.